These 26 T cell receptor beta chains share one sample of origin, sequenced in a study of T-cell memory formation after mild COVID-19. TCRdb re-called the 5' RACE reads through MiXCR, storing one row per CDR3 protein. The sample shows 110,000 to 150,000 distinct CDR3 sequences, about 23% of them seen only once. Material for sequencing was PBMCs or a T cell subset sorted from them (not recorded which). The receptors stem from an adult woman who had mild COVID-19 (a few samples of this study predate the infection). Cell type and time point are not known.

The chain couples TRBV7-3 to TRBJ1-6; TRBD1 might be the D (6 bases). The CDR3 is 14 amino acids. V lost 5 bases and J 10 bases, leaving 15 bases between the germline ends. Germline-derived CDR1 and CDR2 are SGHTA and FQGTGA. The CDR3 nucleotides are TGTGCCAGCAGCCAACAGGGCCTTCGGTCACCCCTCCACTTT. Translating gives CASSQQGLRSPLHF.

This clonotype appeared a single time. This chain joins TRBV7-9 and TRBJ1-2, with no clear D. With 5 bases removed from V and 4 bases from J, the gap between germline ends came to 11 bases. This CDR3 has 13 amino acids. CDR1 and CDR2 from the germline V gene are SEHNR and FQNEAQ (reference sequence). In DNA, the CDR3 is TGTGCCAGCAGCGGCGAGGAAGTCTATGGCTACACCTTC. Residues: CASSGEEVYGYTF.

The CDR3: CASSLPIFSSGRDTGELFF. CDR3 DNA sequence: TGTGCCAGCAGCTTACCTATATTCTCGAGCGGGAGGGACACCGGGGAGCTGTTTTTT. This chain links TRBV7-9 with TRBJ2-2; 10 bases align to TRBD2. Germline CDR1 reads SEHNR; CDR2 reads FQNEAQ (reference sequence). The V and J ends lost 2 bases and 3 bases, in that order; junction bases with no gene match: 12. This CDR3 region has 19 residues. The entire variable domain, with the rest obtained from reference TRBV7-9 and TRBJ2-2, is as follows: DTGVSQNPRHKITKRGQNVTFRCDPISEHNRLYWYRQTLGQGPEFLTYFQNEAQLEKSRLLSDRFSAERPKGSFSTLEIQRTEQGDSAMYLCASSLPIFSSGRDTGELFFGEGSRLTVL.

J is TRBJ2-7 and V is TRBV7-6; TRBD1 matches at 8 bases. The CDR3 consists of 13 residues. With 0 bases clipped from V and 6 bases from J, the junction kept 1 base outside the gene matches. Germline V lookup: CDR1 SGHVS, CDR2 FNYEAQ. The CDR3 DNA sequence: TGTGCCAGCAGCTTAGCGACAGGGGCCGAGCAGTACTTC. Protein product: CASSLATGAEQYF.

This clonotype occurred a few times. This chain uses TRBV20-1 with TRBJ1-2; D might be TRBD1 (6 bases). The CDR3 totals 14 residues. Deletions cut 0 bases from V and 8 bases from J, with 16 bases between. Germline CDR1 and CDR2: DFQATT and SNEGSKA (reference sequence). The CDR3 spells CSARDIVPTGGYTF. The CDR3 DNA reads TGCAGTGCTAGAGATATTGTGCCGACAGGAGGCTACACCTTC.

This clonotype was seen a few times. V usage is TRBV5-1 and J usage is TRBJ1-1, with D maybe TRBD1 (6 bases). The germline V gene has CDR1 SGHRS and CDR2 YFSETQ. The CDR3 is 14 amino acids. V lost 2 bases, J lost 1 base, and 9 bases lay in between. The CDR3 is CASSFRGANTEAFF. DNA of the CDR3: TGCGCCAGCAGCTTCCGGGGGGCGAACACTGAAGCTTTCTTT.

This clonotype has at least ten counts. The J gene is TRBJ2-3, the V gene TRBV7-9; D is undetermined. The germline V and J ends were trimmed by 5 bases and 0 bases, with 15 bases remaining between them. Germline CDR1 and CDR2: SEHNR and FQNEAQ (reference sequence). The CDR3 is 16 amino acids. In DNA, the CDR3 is TGTGCCAGCAGCCCTAGACTGGCGGAAAGCACAGATACGCAGTATTTT. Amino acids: CASSPRLAESTDTQYF.

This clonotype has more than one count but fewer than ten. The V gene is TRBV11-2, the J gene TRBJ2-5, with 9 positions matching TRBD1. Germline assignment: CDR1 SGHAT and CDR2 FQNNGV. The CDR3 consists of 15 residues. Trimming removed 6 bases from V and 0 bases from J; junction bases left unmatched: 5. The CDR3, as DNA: TGTGCCAGCAGGAAAGGGACAGGGCACCAAGAGACCCAGTACTTC. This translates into CASRKGTGHQETQYF.

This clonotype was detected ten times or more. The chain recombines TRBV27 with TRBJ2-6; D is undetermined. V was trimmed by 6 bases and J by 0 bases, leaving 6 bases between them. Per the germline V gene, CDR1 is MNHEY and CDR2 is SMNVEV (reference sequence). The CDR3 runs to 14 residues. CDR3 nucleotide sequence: TGTGCCAGCAGACAACTCTCTGGGGCCAACGTCCTGACTTTC. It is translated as CASRQLSGANVLTF.

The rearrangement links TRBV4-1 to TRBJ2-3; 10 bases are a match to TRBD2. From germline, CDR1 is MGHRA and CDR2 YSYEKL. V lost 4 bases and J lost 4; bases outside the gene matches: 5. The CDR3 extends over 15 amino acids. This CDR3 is CASSRASGGSDTQYF. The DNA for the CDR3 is TGCGCCAGCAGCCGGGCTAGCGGGGGTTCAGATACGCAGTATTTT.

The CDR3 nucleotides are TGTGCCTCCAGTTTTAGGACAGATGGACCGTCAACTAATGAAAAACTGTTTTTT. Protein product: CASSFRTDGPSTNEKLFF. The V and J genes are TRBV12-3 or TRBV12-4 and TRBJ1-4; D is possibly TRBD1 (6 bases). CDR3 length: 18 amino acids. The ends were cut back, 11 bases at V and 0 bases at J, with 25 bases in the middle.

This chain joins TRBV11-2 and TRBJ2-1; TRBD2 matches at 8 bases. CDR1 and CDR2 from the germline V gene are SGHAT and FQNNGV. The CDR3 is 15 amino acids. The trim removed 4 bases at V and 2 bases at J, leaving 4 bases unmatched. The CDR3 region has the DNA TGTGCCAGCAGCTCACTGCGGGGGGCCTACAATGAGCAGTTCTTC. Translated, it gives CASSSLRGAYNEQFF.

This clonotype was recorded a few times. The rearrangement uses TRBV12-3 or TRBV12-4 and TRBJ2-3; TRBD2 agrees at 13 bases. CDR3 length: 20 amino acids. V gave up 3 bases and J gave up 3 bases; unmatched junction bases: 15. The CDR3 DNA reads TGTGCCAGCAGTTTTAAGGCACTAGCGGGAGGGATGTTTGAGACAGATACGCAGTATTTT. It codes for CASSFKALAGGMFETDTQYF.

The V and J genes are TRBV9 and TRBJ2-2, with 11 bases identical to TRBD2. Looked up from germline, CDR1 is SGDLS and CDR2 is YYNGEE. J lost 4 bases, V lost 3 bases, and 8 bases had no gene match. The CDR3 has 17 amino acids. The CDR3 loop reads CASSEASGGPGTGELFF. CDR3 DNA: TGTGCCAGCAGCGAGGCTAGCGGGGGGCCAGGCACCGGGGAGCTGTTTTTT.

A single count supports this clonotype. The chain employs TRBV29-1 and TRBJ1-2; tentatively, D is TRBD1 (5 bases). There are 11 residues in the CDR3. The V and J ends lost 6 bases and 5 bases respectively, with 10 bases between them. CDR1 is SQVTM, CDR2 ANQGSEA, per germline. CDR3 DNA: TGCAGCGTGGAGGGGTCTTATGGCTACACCTTC. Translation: CSVEGSYGYTF.

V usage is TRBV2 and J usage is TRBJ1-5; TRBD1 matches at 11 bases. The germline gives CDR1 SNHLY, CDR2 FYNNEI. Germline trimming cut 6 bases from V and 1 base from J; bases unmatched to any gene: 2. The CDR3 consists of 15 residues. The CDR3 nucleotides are TGTGCCAGCAGAGGACAGGGGGCGAGCAATCAGCCCCAGCATTTT. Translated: CASRGQGASNQPQHF.

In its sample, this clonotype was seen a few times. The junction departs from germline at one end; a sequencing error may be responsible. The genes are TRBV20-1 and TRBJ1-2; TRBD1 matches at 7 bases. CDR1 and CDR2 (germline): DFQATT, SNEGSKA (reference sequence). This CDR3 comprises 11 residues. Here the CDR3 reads CSARPSEAGGF. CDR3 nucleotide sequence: TGCAGTGCTAGACCAAGCGAGGCAGGGGGTTTC.

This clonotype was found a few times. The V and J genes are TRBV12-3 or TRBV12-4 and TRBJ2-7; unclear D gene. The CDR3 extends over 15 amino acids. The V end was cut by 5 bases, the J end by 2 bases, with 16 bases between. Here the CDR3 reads CASSRGGEVPYEQYF. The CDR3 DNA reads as TGTGCCAGCAGTCGAGGTGGTGAGGTGCCCTACGAGCAGTACTTC.

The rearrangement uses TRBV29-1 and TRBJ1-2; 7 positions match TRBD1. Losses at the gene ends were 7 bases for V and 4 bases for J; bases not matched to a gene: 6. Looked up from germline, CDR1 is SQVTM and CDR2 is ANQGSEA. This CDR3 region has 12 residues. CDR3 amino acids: CSAGDSTYGYTF. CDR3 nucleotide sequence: TGCAGCGCCGGGGACAGCACCTATGGCTACACCTTC.

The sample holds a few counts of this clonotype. The chain's CDR3 is CASSAGQGATEAFF. The CDR3 coding sequence is TGTGCCAGCAGCGCGGGACAGGGGGCGACTGAAGCTTTCTTT. V is TRBV9 and J is TRBJ1-1; TRBD1 matches 12 bases. CDR3 length: 14 residues. Germline CDR1 reads SGDLS; CDR2 reads YYNGEE. V gave up 3 bases and J gave up 5 bases; unmatched junction bases: 2.

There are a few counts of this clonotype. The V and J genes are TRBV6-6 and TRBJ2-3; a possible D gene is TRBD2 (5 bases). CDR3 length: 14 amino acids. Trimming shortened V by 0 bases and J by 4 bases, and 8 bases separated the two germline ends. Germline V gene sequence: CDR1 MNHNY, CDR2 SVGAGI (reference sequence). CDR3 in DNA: TGTGCCAGCAGTTACTCCGAGGGCGCAGATACGCAGTATTTT. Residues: CASSYSEGADTQYF.

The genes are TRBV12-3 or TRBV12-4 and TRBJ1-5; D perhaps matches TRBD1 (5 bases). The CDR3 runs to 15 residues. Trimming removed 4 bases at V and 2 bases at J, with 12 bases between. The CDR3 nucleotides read TGTGCCAGCAGTTGGGACGGTATTGGCAATCAGCCCCAGCATTTT. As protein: CASSWDGIGNQPQHF.

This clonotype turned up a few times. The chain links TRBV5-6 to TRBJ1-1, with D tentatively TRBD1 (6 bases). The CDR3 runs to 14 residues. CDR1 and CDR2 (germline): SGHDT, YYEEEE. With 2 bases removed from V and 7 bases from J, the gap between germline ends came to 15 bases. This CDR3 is CASSFPGARVEAFF. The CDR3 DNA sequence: TGTGCCAGCAGCTTTCCGGGGGCGAGGGTTGAAGCTTTCTTT.

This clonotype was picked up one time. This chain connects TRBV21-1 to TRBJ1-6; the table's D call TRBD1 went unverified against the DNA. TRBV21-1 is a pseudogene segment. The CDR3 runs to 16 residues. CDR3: CASRETDGGFVAPLHF. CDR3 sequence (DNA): TGTGCCAGCAGGGAAACGGACGGGGGGTTCGTGGCACCCCTCCACTTT.

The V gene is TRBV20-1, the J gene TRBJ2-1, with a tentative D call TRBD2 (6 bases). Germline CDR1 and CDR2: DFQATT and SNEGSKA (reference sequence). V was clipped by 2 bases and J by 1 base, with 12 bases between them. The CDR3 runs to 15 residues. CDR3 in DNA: TGCAGTGCTAGATCGGGACTTTCATCCTACAATGAGCAGTTCTTC. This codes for CSARSGLSSYNEQFF.

The CDR3 nucleotides are TGTGCCAGCAGCCCAACCCGGGACAGGGACTACGAGCAGTACTTC. The encoded protein is CASSPTRDRDYEQYF. This chain links TRBV7-9 with TRBJ2-7; TRBD1 matches 9 bases. CDR1 SEHNR and CDR2 FQNEAQ come from the germline V gene (reference sequence). CDR3 size: 15 residues. The junction had 8 bases not matched to a gene; V was cut back by 5 bases and J by 3 bases.